This T cell receptor beta chain was captured by sequencing in a study of T cells after yellow fever vaccination. Broader study findings: Post-booster reappearance was seen for most primary-vaccination clones (roughly 96% CD4, 88% CD8).

The germline CDR1 and CDR2 sequences are SQVTM and ANQGSEA. The V and J ends lost 4 bases and 6 bases, in that order; junction bases with no gene match: 2. The CDR3 has 13 amino acids. One entry per CDR3 protein results from TCRdb running MiXCR on the 5' RACE reads. Among around 320,000 distinct CDR3 sequences listed, around 10% were seen once. About this clonotype: As yet, its antigen is unknown.

The rearrangement joins TRBV29-1 to TRBJ2-3, with TRBD2 matching over 12 bases. The sequence derives from a man aged 18 to 30 who received the YFV17D yellow fever vaccine. This specimen consisted of CD4+ T cells sorted from PBMCs, obtained 45 days after the yellow fever booster vaccination. CDR3 coding DNA: TGCAGCGTTGGACTAGCGGGAGTTGATACGCAGTATTTT. Its protein is CSVGLAGVDTQYF.